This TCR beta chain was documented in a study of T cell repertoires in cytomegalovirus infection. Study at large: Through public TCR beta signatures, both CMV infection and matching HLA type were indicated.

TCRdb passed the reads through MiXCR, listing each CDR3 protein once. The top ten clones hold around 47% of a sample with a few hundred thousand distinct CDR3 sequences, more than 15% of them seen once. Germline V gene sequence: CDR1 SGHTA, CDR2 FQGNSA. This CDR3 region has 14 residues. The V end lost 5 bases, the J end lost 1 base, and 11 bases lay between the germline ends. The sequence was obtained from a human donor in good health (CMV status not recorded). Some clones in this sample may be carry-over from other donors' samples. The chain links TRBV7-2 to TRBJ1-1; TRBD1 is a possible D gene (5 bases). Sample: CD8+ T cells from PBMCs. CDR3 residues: CASSPGDGNTEAFF. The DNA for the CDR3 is TGTGCCAGCAGCCCTGGGGACGGGAACACTGAAGCTTTCTTT.